This T cell receptor (beta chain) was recovered during a study of T cell responses to AZD1222 COVID-19 vaccine. Across the whole study: Whether given at about 4 or about 12 weeks, second doses were pooled. Study observations and caveats: CD4 TCRs linked to vaccination spanned spike, dominating at 160-218 and 743-854. Spike-specific TCR breadth and depth grew following two AZD1222 doses.

As to this clone: The antigen is unknown.

Germline assignment: CDR1 MNHEY and CDR2 SVGAGI. This CDR3 is built from 13 residues. Trimming took off 6 bases at V and 8 bases at J, with 16 bases between the two ends. Here immunoSEQ multiplex PCR was the method, and the copy in TCRdb shows in-frame clones only, minus some. The table has 120,000 or so clones, about nine tenths seen once. The source is an adult in good health. The input for sequencing was peripheral blood, taken on day 0 of AZD1222 vaccination. The V call is TRBV6-5, the J call TRBJ1-2; no clear D. CDR3: CASSYVERGGYTF. The CDR3 DNA reads as TGTGCCAGCAGCTACGTTGAGAGAGGGGGCTACACCTTC.